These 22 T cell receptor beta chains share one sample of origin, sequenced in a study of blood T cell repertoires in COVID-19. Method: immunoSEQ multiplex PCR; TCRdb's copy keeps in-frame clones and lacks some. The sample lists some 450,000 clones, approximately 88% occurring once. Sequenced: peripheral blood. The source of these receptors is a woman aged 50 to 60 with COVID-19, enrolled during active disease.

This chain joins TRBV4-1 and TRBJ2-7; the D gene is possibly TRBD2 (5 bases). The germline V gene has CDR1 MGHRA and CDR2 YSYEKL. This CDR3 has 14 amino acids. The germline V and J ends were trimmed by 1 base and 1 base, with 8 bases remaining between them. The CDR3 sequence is CASSQVRGSYEQYF. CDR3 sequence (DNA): TGCGCCAGCAGCCAAGTACGGGGTTCCTACGAGCAGTACTTC.

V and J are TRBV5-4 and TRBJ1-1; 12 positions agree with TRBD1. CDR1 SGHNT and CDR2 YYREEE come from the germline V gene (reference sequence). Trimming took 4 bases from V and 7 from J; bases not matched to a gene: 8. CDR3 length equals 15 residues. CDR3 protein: CASSPPGTGGREAFF. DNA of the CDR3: TGTGCCAGCAGCCCTCCCGGGACAGGGGGCCGTGAAGCTTTCTTT.

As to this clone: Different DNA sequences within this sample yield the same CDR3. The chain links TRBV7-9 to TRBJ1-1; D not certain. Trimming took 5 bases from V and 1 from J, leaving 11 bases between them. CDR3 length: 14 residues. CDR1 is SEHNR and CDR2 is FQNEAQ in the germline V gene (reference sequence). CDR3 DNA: TGTGCCAGCAGCCTAGAAGCCGGGAACACTGAAGCTTTCTTT. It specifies CASSLEAGNTEAFF.

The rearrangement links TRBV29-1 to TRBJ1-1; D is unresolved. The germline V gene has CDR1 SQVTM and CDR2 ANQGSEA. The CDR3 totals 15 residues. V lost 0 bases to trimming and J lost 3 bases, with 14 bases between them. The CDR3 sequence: CSVEDWSGKDTEAFF. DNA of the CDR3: TGCAGCGTTGAAGATTGGTCCGGGAAGGACACTGAAGCTTTCTTT.

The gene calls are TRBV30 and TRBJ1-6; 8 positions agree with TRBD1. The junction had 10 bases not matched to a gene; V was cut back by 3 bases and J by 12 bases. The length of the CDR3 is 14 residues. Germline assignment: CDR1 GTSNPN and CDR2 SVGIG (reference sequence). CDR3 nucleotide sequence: TGTGCCTGGAGCGGAGGACCAGGGGGCCTACCCCTCCACTTT. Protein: CAWSGGPGGLPLHF.

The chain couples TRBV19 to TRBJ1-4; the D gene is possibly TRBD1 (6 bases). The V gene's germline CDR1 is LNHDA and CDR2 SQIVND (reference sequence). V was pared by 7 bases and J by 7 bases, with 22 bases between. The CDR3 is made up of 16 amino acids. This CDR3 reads CASTNPWTASGEKLFF. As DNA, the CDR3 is TGTGCCAGTACCAATCCTTGGACAGCAAGTGGTGAAAAACTGTTTTTT.

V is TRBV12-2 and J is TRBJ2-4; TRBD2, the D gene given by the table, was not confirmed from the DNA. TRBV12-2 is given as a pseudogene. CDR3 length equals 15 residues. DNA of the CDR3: TGTGCAAGTCGCTTAGGATGGGGGGTTCGGAACATTCAGTACTTC. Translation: CASRLGWGVRNIQYF.

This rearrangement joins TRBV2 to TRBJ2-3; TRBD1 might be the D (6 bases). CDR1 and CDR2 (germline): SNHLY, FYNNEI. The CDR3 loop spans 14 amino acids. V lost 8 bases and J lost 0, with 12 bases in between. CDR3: CASRDTSSTDTQYF. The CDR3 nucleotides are TGTGCCAGCCGGGACACCTCTAGCACAGATACGCAGTATTTT. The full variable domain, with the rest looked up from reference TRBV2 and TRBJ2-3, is EPEVTQTPSHQVTQMGQEVILRCVPISNHLYFYWYRQILGQKVEFLVSFYNNEISEKSEIFDDQFSVERPDGSNFTLKIRSTKLEDSAMYFCASRDTSSTDTQYFGPGTRLTVL.

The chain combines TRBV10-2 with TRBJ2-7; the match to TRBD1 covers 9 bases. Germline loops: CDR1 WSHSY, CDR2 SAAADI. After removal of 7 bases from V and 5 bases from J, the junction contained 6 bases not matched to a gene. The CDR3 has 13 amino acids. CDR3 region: CASKQGAKNEQYF. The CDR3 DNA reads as TGCGCCAGCAAACAGGGGGCAAAGAACGAGCAGTACTTC.

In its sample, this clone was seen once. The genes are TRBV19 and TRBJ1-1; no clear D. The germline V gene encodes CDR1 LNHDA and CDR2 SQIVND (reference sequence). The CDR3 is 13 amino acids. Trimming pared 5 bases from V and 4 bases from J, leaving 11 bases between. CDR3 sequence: CASSSRVGTEAFF. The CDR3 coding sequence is TGTGCCAGTAGTTCTCGGGTAGGCACTGAAGCTTTCTTT.

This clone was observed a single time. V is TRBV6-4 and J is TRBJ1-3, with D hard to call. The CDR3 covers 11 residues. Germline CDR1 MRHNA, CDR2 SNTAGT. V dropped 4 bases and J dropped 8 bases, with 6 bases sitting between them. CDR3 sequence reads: CASSGRDTIYF. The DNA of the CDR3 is TGTGCCAGCAGTGGCCGAGACACCATATATTTT.

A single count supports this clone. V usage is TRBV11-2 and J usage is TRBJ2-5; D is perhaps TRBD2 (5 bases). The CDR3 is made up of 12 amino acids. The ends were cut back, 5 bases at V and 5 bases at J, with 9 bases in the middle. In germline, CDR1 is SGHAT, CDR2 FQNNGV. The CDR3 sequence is CASSIWEETQYF. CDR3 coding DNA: TGTGCCAGCAGCATCTGGGAGGAGACCCAGTACTTC.

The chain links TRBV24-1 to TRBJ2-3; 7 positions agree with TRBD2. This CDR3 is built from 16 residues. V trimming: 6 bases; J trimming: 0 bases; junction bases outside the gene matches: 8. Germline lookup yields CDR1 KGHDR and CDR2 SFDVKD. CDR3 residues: CATSTWGGLSTDTQYF. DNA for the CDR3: TGTGCCACCAGTACATGGGGAGGGCTCAGCACAGATACGCAGTATTTT.

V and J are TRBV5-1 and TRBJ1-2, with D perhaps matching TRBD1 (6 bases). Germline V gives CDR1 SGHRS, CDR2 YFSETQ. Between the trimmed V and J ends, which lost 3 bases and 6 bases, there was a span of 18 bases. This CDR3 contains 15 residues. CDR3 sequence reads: CASSSPQGRGHGYTF. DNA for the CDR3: TGCGCCAGCAGCTCCCCCCAGGGGAGAGGCCATGGCTACACCTTC. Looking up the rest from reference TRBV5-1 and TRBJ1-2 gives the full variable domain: KAGVTQTPRYLIKTRGQQVTLSCSPISGHRSVSWYQQTPGQGLQFLFEYFSETQRNKGNFPGRFSGRQFSNSRSEMNVSTLELGDSALYLCASSSPQGRGHGYTFGSGTRLTVV.

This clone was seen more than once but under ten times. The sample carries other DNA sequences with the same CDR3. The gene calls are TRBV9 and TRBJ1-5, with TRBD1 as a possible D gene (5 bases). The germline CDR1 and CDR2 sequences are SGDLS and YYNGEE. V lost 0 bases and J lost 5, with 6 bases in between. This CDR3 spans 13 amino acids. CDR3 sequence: CASSVGDYQPQHF. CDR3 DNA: TGTGCCAGCAGCGTAGGGGACTATCAGCCCCAGCATTTT.

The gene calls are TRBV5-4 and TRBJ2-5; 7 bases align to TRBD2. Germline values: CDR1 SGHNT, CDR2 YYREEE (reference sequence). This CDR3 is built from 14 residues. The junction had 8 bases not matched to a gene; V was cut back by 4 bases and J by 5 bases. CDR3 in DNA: TGTGCCAGCAGCCCTGGGGGGAGGGAGGAGACCCAGTACTTC. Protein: CASSPGGREETQYF.

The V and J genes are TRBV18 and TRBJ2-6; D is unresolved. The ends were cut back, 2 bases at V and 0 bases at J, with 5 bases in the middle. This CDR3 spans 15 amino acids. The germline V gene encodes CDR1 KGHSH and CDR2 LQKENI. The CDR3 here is CASSPGGSGANVLTF. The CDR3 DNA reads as TGTGCCAGCTCACCAGGCGGCTCTGGGGCCAACGTCCTGACTTTC.

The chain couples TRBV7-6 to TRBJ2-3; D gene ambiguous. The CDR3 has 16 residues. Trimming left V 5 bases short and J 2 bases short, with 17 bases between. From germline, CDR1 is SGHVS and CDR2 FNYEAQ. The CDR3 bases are TGTGCCAGCAGCCCGACGGAGCGCTCCTCCACAGATACGCAGTATTTT. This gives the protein CASSPTERSSTDTQYF.

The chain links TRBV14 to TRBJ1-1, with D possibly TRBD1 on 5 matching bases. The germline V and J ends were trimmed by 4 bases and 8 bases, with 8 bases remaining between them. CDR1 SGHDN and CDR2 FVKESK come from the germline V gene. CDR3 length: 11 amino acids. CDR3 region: CASSLTEEAFF. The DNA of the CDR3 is TGTGCCAGCAGCCTGACAGAGGAAGCTTTCTTT.

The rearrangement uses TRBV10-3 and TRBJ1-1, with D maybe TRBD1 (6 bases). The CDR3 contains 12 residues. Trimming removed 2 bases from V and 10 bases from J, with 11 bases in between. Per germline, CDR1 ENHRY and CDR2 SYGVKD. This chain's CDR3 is CAISEVGGRAFF. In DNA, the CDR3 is TGTGCCATCAGTGAGGTGGGGGGGCGAGCTTTCTTT.

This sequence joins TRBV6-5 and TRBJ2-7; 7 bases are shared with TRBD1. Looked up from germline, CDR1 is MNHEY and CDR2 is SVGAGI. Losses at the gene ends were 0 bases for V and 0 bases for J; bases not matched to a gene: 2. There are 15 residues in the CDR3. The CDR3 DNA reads TGTGCCAGCAGTTACTCGAACAGGGGCTCCTACGAGCAGTACTTC. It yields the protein CASSYSNRGSYEQYF.

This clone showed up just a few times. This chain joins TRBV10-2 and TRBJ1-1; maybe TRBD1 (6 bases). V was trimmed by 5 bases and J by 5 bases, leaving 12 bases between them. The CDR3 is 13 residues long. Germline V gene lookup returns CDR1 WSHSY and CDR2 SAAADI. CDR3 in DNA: TGCGCCAGCAGTAGAACAGGGATTACTGAAGCTTTCTTT. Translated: CASSRTGITEAFF.